Listed below are T cell receptor beta chains from one sample, sequenced in a study of breast tumors, draining lymph nodes, adjacent tissues. TCRdb ran MiXCR on the multiplex PCR reads and lists one entry per CDR3 protein. The data show under 150,000 distinct CDR3 sequences, with under 25% seen just once and just over 2.5% held by the top ten. The specimen was axillary lymph node tissue. The receptors stem from a female donor with breast cancer. Some clones in this sample may be carry-over from other donors' samples. CDR3s include the opening cysteine and the closing phenylalanine or tryptophan. D genes are given only for firm matches. Not all rows give a size; the values are once, few, many and, for expanded clones, a class.

V	D	size	J	CDR3	DNA
TRBV19	TRBD1	many	TRBJ1-2	CASSRTGAYGYTF	TGTGCCAGTAGTAGGACAGGGGCCTATGGCTACACCTTC
TRBV2	NA	many	TRBJ2-5	CASSEETYQETQYF	TGTGCCAGCAGTGAAGAAACCTACCAAGAGACCCAGTACTTC
TRBV12-3/TRBV12-4	TRBD1	many	TRBJ2-1	CASRTGFKEQFF	TGTGCCAGCAGGACAGGGTTTAAGGAGCAGTTCTTC
TRBV15	NA	many	TRBJ2-3	CATSRAHPTDTQYF	TGTGCCACCAGCAGAGCGCACCCCACAGATACGCAGTATTTT
TRBV12-3/TRBV12-4	NA	few	TRBJ2-6	CASSRPVPGANVLTF	TGTGCCAGCAGTCGCCCCGTCCCTGGGGCCAACGTCCTGACTTTC
TRBV12-5	NA	many	TRBJ2-1	CATAHDGSSYEQFF	TGTGCTACGGCCCACGACGGGAGCTCGTATGAGCAGTTCTTC
TRBV19	NA	many	TRBJ1-6	CASSSQGGSPLHF	TGTGCCAGTAGTTCCCAGGGTGGCTCACCCCTCCACTTT
TRBV3-1	TRBD2	many	TRBJ2-7	CASSQGSGLAGVEQYF	TGTGCCAGCAGCCAAGGATCTGGGCTAGCGGGAGTCGAGCAGTACTTC
TRBV3-1	NA	NA	TRBJ2-2	CASSHQTGELFF	TGTGCCAGCAGCCATCAGACCGGGGAGCTGTTTTTT
TRBV5-6	TRBD1	few	TRBJ2-6	CASSPGQGIAGANVLTF	TGTGCCAGCAGTCCGGGACAGGGGATAGCTGGGGCCAACGTCCTGACTTTC
TRBV7-9	TRBD1	many	TRBJ2-3	CASSQDRQSDTQYF	TGTGCCAGCAGCCAGGACAGGCAGTCAGATACGCAGTATTTT
TRBV20-1	NA	many	TRBJ2-5	CSARRGGGSVQETQYF	TGCAGTGCTAGAAGAGGAGGTGGGAGCGTCCAAGAGACCCAGTACTTC
TRBV19	NA	many	TRBJ1-4	CASSTSLGTNEKLFF	TGTGCCAGTAGTACCTCTCTGGGGACTAATGAAAAACTGTTTTTT
TRBV29-1	TRBD2	many	TRBJ2-5	CSVHDGGIETQYF	TGCAGCGTTCATGACGGGGGGATAGAGACCCAGTACTTC
TRBV28	NA	few	TRBJ1-2	CASSSNRAYGYTF	TGTGCCAGCAGTTCCAACCGGGCCTATGGCTACACCTTC
TRBV10-3	TRBD1	many	TRBJ2-3	CAISAGTGGRVTDTQYF	TGTGCCATCAGTGCCGGGACAGGGGGCCGTGTCACAGATACGCAGTATTTT
TRBV4-2	NA	many	TRBJ2-5	CASSQDLETQYF	TGTGCCAGCAGCCAGGACTTGGAGACCCAGTACTTC
TRBV28	NA	many	TRBJ2-7	CASSLYQSEQYF	TGTGCCAGCAGTTTATACCAGAGCGAGCAGTACTTC
TRBV28	TRBD1	NA	TRBJ1-3	CASNEQGAPGNTIYF	TGTGCCAGCAACGAACAGGGGGCGCCGGGAAACACCATATATTTT
TRBV28	TRBD1	many	TRBJ1-5	CASSLGGDREQPQHF	TGTGCCAGCAGTTTAGGGGGAGACAGGGAGCAGCCCCAGCATTTT
TRBV10-1	TRBD1	many	TRBJ2-1	CASSDNPGQGPYNEQFF	TGCGCCAGCAGTGATAACCCGGGACAGGGGCCTTACAATGAGCAGTTCTTC
TRBV6-4	NA	many	TRBJ2-1	CASSDGHEQFF	TGTGCCAGCAGTGACGGCCATGAGCAGTTCTTC
TRBV11-3	NA	many	TRBJ2-7	CARYRGDGSYEQYF	TGTGCCAGATACCGCGGGGACGGATCCTACGAGCAGTACTTC
TRBV20-1	NA	many	TRBJ2-3	CSASLLSTDTQYF	TGCAGTGCTAGTCTACTTAGCACAGATACGCAGTATTTT
TRBV20-1	NA	many	TRBJ1-2	CSARDLHRAQGYGYTF	TGCAGTGCTAGAGATCTCCACAGGGCACAGGGCTATGGCTACACCTTC
TRBV5-1	NA	many	TRBJ2-3	CASSSFGTDTQYF	TGCGCCAGCAGCTCCTTTGGGACAGATACGCAGTATTTT
TRBV12-3/TRBV12-4	NA	NA	TRBJ1-5	CASSLMRENQPQHF	TGTGCCAGCAGTTTAATGAGAGAGAATCAGCCCCAGCATTTT
TRBV20-1	TRBD2	many	TRBJ2-1	CSARGREGYNEQFF	TGCAGTGCTAGAGGCCGGGAGGGTTACAATGAGCAGTTCTTC
TRBV12-3/TRBV12-4	NA	many	TRBJ2-5	CASSTGTRAETQYF	TGTGCCAGCAGTACCGGGACCAGGGCCGAGACCCAGTACTTC
TRBV11-2	TRBD2	many	TRBJ2-5	CASSLLAGGPETQYF	TGTGCCAGCAGCTTACTAGCGGGAGGGCCGGAGACCCAGTACTTC
TRBV27	NA	many	TRBJ2-5	CASSLVGLGETQYF	TGTGCCAGCAGTTTGGTGGGTTTAGGTGAGACCCAGTACTTC
TRBV5-4	NA	few	TRBJ2-2	CASSLVTNTGELFF	TGTGCCAGCAGCTTGGTCACGAACACCGGGGAGCTGTTTTTT
TRBV11-2	NA	many	TRBJ2-7	CASSWTSFEQYF	TGTGCCAGCAGCTGGACATCGTTCGAGCAGTACTTC